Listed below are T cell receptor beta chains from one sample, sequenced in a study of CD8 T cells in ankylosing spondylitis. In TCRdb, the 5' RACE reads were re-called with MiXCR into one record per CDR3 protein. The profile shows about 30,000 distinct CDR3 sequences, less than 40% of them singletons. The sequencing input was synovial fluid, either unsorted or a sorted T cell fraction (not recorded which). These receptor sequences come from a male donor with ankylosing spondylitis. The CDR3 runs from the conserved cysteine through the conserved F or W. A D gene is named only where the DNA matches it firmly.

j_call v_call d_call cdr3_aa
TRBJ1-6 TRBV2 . CASAPGDGSPLHF
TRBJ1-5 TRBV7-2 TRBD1 CASSLAGGGNQPQHF
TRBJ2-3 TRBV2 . CATTTGQGGSDTQYF
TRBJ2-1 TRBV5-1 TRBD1 CASSPGTGVHNEQFF
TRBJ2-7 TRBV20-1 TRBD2 CSARDREGLRYEQYF
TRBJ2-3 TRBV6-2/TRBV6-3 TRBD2 CASIPGTSDRTDTQYF
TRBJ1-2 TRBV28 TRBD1 CASSSTTWTGVYYGYTF
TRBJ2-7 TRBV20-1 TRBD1 CSVDLTGAYEQYF
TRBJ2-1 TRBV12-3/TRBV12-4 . CASSRWEDPNNEQFF
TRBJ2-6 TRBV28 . CASSRGTVSGANVLTF
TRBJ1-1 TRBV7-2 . CASTHPVINLNTEAFF
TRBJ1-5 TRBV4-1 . CASSQDPPAGINQPQHF
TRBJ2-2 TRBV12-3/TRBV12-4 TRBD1 CASTATGDTGELFF
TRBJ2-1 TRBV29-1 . CSVEAPGLVDNEQFF
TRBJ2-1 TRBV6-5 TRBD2 CASNLLAGSYNEQFF
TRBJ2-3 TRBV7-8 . CASSLVAGASGYTQYF